This TCR beta chain stems from a study of identical twins. MiXCR, applied by TCRdb to the 5' RACE reads, yields one record per CDR3 protein. The sample records about 250,000 distinct CDR3 sequences, over 12% being singletons. This clonotype was detected only a few times. Its matching antigen is unknown. Study-wide results and limits: The study drew conclusions from cross-sectional statistical analysis, not from following the same donors.

The receptor's source is a woman aged 18-30 years in good health. Sequenced sample: memory (CD45RO+) T cells sorted from blood.

CDR3 in amino acids: CSATVLDHEQYF. The CDR3 DNA sequence: TGCAGTGCCACAGTCCTAGACCACGAGCAGTACTTC. J is TRBJ2-7 and V is TRBV20-1, with unresolved D. The CDR3 is made up of 12 amino acids. Trimming shortened V by 6 bases and J by 5 bases, and 14 bases separated the two germline ends. Germline lookup yields CDR1 DFQATT and CDR2 SNEGSKA (reference sequence).